This is a list of T cell receptor beta chains from one sample in a study of blood T cell repertoires in COVID-19. The protocol was immunoSEQ multiplex PCR, while the TCRdb copy is restricted to in-frame clones and leaves out a portion. The sample lists fewer than 250,000 clones; just under 85% were seen once. The specimen sequenced was peripheral blood. The origin of the receptors is a woman aged 55-70 years with active or convalescent COVID-19. The conserved cysteine and the conserved F or W are not part of the CDR3 here.

TRBJ2-7,TRBV12-2,ASRLRPSLGLGTYEQY
TRBJ2-1,TRBV29-1,SVEDLAAPGNEQF
TRBJ2-1,TRBV2,ASRDGQGAYYNEQF
TRBJ2-7,TRBV3-1/TRBV3-2,ASSQGSEQY
TRBJ2-3,TRBV10-3,AISESADSQY
TRBJ1-4,TRBV29-1,SVEDVWGGPNEKLF
TRBJ2-7,TRBV3-1/TRBV3-2,ASSQDLTASYEQY
TRBJ2-5,TRBV2,ASRESGRAWETQY
TRBJ2-1,TRBV29-1,SVSGTSGSLRYNEQF
TRBJ2-5,TRBV6-5,ASIWDSQETQY
TRBJ2-4,TRBV5-5,ASGQNIQY